These T cell receptor beta chains were read from a single sample in a study of cytomegalovirus exposure and HLA in healthy donors. Method: immunoSEQ multiplex PCR; TCRdb's copy keeps in-frame clones and lacks some. The sample records approximately 200,000 clones, approximately 88% being singletons. The specimen was PBMCs. Every receptor here comes from a man in his late teens or twenties in good health and CMV-seropositive. Each CDR3 is given with its conserved first and last residue. The D gene is left open where the match is weak. Size is omitted from some rows. Given values are once, few, many or a class for expanded clones.

d_call j_call v_call clone_size cdr3_aa cdr3_nt
TRBD1 TRBJ2-7 TRBV7-6 NA CASSLATGTGGAEQYF TGTGCCAGCAGCTTAGCCACCGGGACAGGGGGAGCCGAGCAGTACTTC
NA TRBJ2-2 TRBV27 NA CASTRGQNTGELFF TGTGCCAGCACCCGAGGACAGAACACCGGGGAGCTGTTTTTT
NA TRBJ2-7 TRBV30 NA CAWRSAGFSYEQYF TGTGCCTGGAGGAGTGCAGGGTTCTCCTACGAGCAGTACTTC
NA TRBJ2-6 TRBV7-9 NA CALEGHYSGANVLTF TGTGCACTCGAGGGCCATTACTCTGGGGCCAACGTCCTGACTTTC
NA TRBJ1-2 TRBV6-6 NA CASSYSGGINYGYTF TGTGCCAGCAGTTACTCAGGGGGAATTAACTATGGCTACACCTTC
TRBD1 TRBJ2-2 TRBV6-1 NA CASSGAPGQGAGELFF TGTGCCAGCAGTGGCGCCCCGGGACAGGGGGCCGGGGAGCTGTTTTTT
NA TRBJ1-3 TRBV7-2 NA CASSLDRAGNTIYF TGTGCCAGCAGCTTAGACAGGGCTGGAAACACCATATATTTT
TRBD1 TRBJ1-5 TRBV6-6 NA CASTGWGNQPQHF TGTGCCTCGACAGGGTGGGGCAATCAGCCCCAGCATTTT
NA TRBJ2-1 TRBV27 NA CASSLNSYNEQFF TGTGCCAGCAGTTTAAACAGCTACAATGAGCAGTTCTTC
TRBD2 TRBJ2-2 TRBV7-2 NA CASSLSLAGVGTGELFF TGTGCCAGCAGCTTAAGTCTAGCGGGAGTTGGCACCGGGGAGCTGTTTTTT
TRBD1 TRBJ1-1 TRBV5-4 NA CASSPGQGNTEAFF TGTGCCAGCAGCCCGGGACAGGGGAACACTGAAGCTTTCTTT
NA TRBJ2-4 TRBV7-3 NA CASSPASTDHIQYF TGTGCCAGCAGCCCGGCATCCACAGACCACATTCAGTACTTC
NA TRBJ2-3 TRBV7-2 NA CASSGWLGGGSSTDTQYF TGTGCCAGCAGCGGATGGTTAGGGGGAGGGTCTAGCACAGATACGCAGTATTTT
TRBD2 TRBJ2-1 TRBV18 NA CASSPQTSGIVYEQFF TGTGCCAGCTCACCACAGACTAGCGGGATCGTCTATGAGCAGTTCTTC
NA TRBJ1-2 TRBV28 NA CASAGTPEDGYTF TGTGCCAGCGCGGGGACCCCAGAAGATGGCTACACCTTC
TRBD2 TRBJ2-1 TRBV6-5 once CASGAGAEAYNEQFF TGTGCCAGCGGCGCGGGAGCAGAGGCCTACAATGAGCAGTTCTTC
TRBD2 TRBJ2-1 TRBV27 NA CASRLAGSPEQFF TGTGCCAGCAGACTAGCGGGATCTCCTGAGCAGTTCTTC
NA TRBJ2-5 TRBV29-1 NA CSVPDGRGETQYF TGCAGCGTCCCCGACGGGAGAGGGGAGACCCAGTACTTC
TRBD2 TRBJ2-2 TRBV6-5 once CASSPSGINTGELFF TGTGCCAGCAGTCCAAGCGGGATTAACACCGGGGAGCTGTTTTTT
NA TRBJ2-1 TRBV7-3 NA CASSLTRRAPYNEQFF TGTGCCAGCAGCTTAACCCGGAGGGCCCCCTACAATGAGCAGTTCTTC
TRBD1 TRBJ2-1 TRBV29-1 NA CSVEGTGRNEQFF TGCAGCGTTGAAGGGACAGGGCGGAATGAGCAGTTCTTC
TRBD2 TRBJ2-7 TRBV6-5 NA CASSYSRLADSYEQYF TGTGCCAGCAGTTACTCGAGACTAGCGGACTCCTACGAGCAGTACTTC
NA TRBJ2-3 TRBV10-3 few CAISTGSTDTQYF TGTGCCATCAGTACCGGGAGCACAGATACGCAGTATTTT
TRBD1 TRBJ2-1 TRBV4-3 NA CASSQEGQGPYNEQFF TGCGCCAGCAGCCAAGAAGGACAGGGGCCCTACAATGAGCAGTTCTTC
TRBD1 TRBJ1-1 TRBV9 NA CASSVAGGAGSTEAFF TGTGCCAGCAGCGTAGCAGGGGGCGCGGGTAGTACTGAAGCTTTCTTT
NA TRBJ1-1 TRBV28 few CASIHRAEAFF TGTGCCAGCATCCACAGGGCTGAAGCTTTCTTT
NA TRBJ2-2 TRBV6-6 once CASLTGRGTGELFF TGTGCCAGCTTAACAGGGAGGGGAACCGGGGAGCTGTTTTTT
NA TRBJ2-3 TRBV7-2 NA CASSHSWGRTDTQYF TGTGCCAGCAGCCACAGCTGGGGCAGAACAGATACGCAGTATTTT
NA TRBJ1-2 TRBV10-3 once CAISDGGASNYGYTF TGTGCCATCAGTGACGGGGGGGCATCGAACTATGGCTACACCTTC
NA TRBJ2-2 TRBV4-3 few CASSQEPRVGELFF TGCGCCAGCAGCCAAGAACCGCGCGTCGGGGAGCTGTTTTTT
NA TRBJ2-5 TRBV19 NA CASSISGQETQYF TGTGCCAGTAGTATCTCAGGCCAAGAGACCCAGTACTTC
NA TRBJ2-1 TRBV5-4 NA CASSLSGVAGYEQFF TGTGCCAGCAGCTTGTCAGGGGTTGCCGGCTATGAGCAGTTCTTC
TRBD2 TRBJ2-5 TRBV7-2 NA CASSLAASGRETQYF TGTGCCAGCAGCTTAGCGGCTAGCGGGAGAGAGACCCAGTACTTC
TRBD2 TRBJ2-5 TRBV27 NA CASSPGLVETQYF TGTGCCAGCAGTCCCGGACTAGTTGAGACCCAGTACTTC
NA TRBJ1-2 TRBV6-1 few CASSVQGDYGYTF TGTGCCAGCAGTGTCCAGGGCGACTATGGCTACACCTTC
NA TRBJ1-2 TRBV5-1 NA CASSGGAGFTDGYTF TGCGCCAGCAGCGGGGGGGCAGGATTTACAGATGGCTACACCTTC
NA TRBJ1-1 TRBV13 once CASSSLLGRAAAFF TGTGCCAGCAGCTCCCTCCTGGGGAGGGCCGCGGCTTTCTTT
NA TRBJ2-7 TRBV7-9 few CASSSRGGEQYF TGTGCCAGCAGCTCCCGTGGGGGGGAGCAGTACTTC
NA TRBJ1-5 TRBV25-1 few CASSEYVLWAIGNQPQHF TGTGCCAGCAGTGAATATGTATTGTGGGCGATTGGAAATCAGCCCCAGCATTTT
TRBD1 TRBJ2-1 TRBV29-1 NA CSVTDRGVHNEQFF TGCAGCGTTACAGACAGGGGCGTTCACAATGAGCAGTTCTTC
TRBD2 TRBJ2-2 TRBV25-1 NA CASSARLAENTGELFF TGTGCCAGCAGTGCAAGACTAGCGGAGAACACCGGGGAGCTGTTTTTT